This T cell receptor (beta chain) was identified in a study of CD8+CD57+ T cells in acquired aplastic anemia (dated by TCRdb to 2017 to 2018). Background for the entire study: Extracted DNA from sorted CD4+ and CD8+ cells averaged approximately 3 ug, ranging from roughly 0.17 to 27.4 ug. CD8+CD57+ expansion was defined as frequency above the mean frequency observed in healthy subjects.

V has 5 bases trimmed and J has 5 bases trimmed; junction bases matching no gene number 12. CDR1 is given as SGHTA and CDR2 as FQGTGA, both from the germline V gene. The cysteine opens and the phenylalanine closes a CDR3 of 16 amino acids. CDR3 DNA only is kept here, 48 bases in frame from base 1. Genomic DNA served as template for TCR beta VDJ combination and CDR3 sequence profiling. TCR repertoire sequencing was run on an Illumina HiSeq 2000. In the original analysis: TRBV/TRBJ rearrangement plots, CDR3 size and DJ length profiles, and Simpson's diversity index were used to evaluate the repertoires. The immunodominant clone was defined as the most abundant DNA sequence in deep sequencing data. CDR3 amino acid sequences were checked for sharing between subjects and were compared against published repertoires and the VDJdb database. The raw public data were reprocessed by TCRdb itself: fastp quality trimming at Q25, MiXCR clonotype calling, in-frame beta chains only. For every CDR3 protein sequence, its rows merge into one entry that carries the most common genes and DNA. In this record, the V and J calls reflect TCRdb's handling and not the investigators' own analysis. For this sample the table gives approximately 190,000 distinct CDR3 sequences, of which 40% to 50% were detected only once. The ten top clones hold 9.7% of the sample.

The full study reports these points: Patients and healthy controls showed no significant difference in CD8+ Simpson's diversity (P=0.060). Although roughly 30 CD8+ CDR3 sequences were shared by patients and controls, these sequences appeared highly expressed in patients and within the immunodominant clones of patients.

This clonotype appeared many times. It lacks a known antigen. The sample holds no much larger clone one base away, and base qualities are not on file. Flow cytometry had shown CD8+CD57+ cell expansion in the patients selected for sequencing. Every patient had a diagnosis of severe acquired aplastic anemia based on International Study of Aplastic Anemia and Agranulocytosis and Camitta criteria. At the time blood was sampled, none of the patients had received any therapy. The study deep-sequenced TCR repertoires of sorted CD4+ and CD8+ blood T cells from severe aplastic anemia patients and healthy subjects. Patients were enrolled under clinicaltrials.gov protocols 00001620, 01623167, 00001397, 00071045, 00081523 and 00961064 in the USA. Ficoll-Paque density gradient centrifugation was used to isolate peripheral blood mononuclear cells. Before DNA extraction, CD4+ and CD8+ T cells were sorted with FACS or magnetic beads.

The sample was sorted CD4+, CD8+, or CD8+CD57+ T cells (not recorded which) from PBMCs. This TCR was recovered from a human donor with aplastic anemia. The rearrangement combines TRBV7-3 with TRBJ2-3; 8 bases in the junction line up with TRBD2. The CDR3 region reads CASSLLGGRWEDTQYF. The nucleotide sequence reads TGTGCCAGCAGCCTACTGGGCGGGAGGTGGGAAGATACGCAGTATTTT.